This T cell receptor beta chain was documented in a study of blood T cell repertoires in COVID-19. Individuals aged about 18 to 100 years were recruited from fewer than 25 US areas. Two negative PCRs, clearance, or symptom resolution were required of recovered Cohort 3 donors. The germline V gene has CDR1 MNHEY and CDR2 SMNVEV (reference sequence). Trimming took 4 bases from V and 3 from J, leaving 16 bases between them. The CDR3 sequence is 15 residues long. Original handling: Cell counts per sample came from amplifying reference gene primers. Assay used: immunoSEQ multiplex PCR; TCRdb lists only in-frame clones, some missing. V, J and clone size derive from that table, while D and trimming were established from the DNA sequence. The sample has some 260,000 clones, around 88% seen once; the top ten hold roughly 8.6%.

This TCR derives from a man in his forties who had recovered from COVID-19. Sequenced: PBMCs or T cells enriched from blood (not recorded which). The chain recombines TRBV27 with TRBJ2-7; D is possibly TRBD1 (6 bases). The CDR3 loop is CASSSPDRIYYEQYF. The DNA for the CDR3 is TGTGCCAGCAGTTCCCCGGACAGAATCTACTACGAGCAGTACTTC.